Presented here are 10 T cell receptor beta chains from one specimen sequenced in a study of PD-1 blockade in classical Hodgkin lymphoma. Measured with immunoSEQ multiplex PCR; TCRdb has only the in-frame clones, and not every one. The repertoire includes under 40,000 clones, 88% of them detected once, and around 1.3% sits in the top ten. As to time point: newly diagnosed, previously untreated cHL patient sample. Purification of CD4+ T cells from thawed PBMCs was performed via magnetic negative selection. The sample taken for sequencing was CD4+ T cells from blood. The receptor source for this set is a human donor with classical Hodgkin lymphoma.

V is TRBV7-6 and J is TRBJ2-3, with TRBD2 matching over 9 bases. CDR1 SGHVS and CDR2 FNYEAQ come from the germline V gene. V lost 5 bases, J lost 6 bases, and 6 bases stayed unmatched. This CDR3 is built from 14 residues. DNA of the CDR3: TGTGCCAGCAGCGGGCGGGAGGGAGGCGATACGCAGTATTTT. Translating it yields CASSGREGGDTQYF. Combining the CDR3 with reference TRBV7-6 and TRBJ2-3 gives the whole variable domain GAGVSQSPRYKVTKRGQDVALRCDPISGHVSLYWYRQALGQGPEFLTYFNYEAQQDKSGLPNDRFSAERPEGSISTLTIQRTEQRDSAMYRCASSGREGGDTQYFGPGTRLTVL.

The chain has TRBV6-5 and TRBJ1-1; the match to TRBD1 covers 7 bases. Germline trimming cut 4 bases from V and 7 bases from J; bases unmatched to any gene: 15. This CDR3 spans 16 amino acids. CDR1 is MNHEY, CDR2 SVGAGI, per germline. The DNA of the CDR3 is TGTGCCAGCAGTTCGGGTTATAACGCAGGGGGAAATGAAGCTTTCTTT. This codes for CASSSGYNAGGNEAFF.

The chain has TRBV7-8 and TRBJ2-7; D uncertain. V lost 1 base and J lost 2, with 12 bases in between. The CDR3 covers 15 residues. Germline CDR1 reads SGHVS; CDR2 reads FQNEAQ. The CDR3 loop is CASSLVGGIPYEQYV. Written as DNA, the CDR3 is TGTGCCAGCAGCTTAGTAGGTGGGATCCCCTACGAGCAGTACGTC.

V and J are TRBV5-1 and TRBJ2-5; 13 bases agree with TRBD2. The J segment lost 2 bases and the V segment lost 2 bases, leaving 3 bases of the junction unmatched. The CDR3 totals 16 residues. Germline CDR1 is SGHRS and CDR2 is YFSETQ. CDR3 loop: CASSFGLAGVQETQYF. CDR3 nucleotide sequence: TGCGCCAGCAGCTTTGGACTAGCGGGAGTACAAGAGACCCAGTACTTC.

This clone was picked up one time. V is TRBV10-3 and J is TRBJ1-2; D remains ambiguous. Trimming removed 7 bases from V and 0 bases from J, with 9 bases in between. Germline V gives CDR1 ENHRY, CDR2 SYGVKD. The CDR3 spans 13 residues. DNA for the CDR3: TGTGCCATCACGCCAGCGACTAACTATGGCTACACCTTC. Encoded protein: CAITPATNYGYTF.

The chain has TRBV29-1 and TRBJ2-3; a possible D gene is TRBD2 (6 bases). Germline lookup yields CDR1 SQVTM and CDR2 ANQGSEA. There are 15 residues in the CDR3. V lost 8 bases and J lost 8, with 26 bases in between. The CDR3 loop is CSFDASAFQGATQYF. CDR3 nucleotides: TGCAGCTTCGACGCTAGCGCCTTTCAAGGGGCTACGCAGTATTTT.

V gene TRBV30 combines with J gene TRBJ1-5; TRBD1 agrees at 7 bases. This CDR3 has 17 amino acids. The V gene's germline CDR1 is GTSNPN and CDR2 SVGIG (reference sequence). V shed 0 bases, J shed 1 base, and the junction held 9 bases outside the gene matches. The CDR3 DNA is TGTGCCTGGAGTGTATCACAGGGGATGAGCAGCAATCAGCCCCAGCATTTT. Translating gives CAWSVSQGMSSNQPQHF.

This clone has more than one count but fewer than ten. The chain couples TRBV4-1 to TRBJ1-2, with D maybe TRBD1 (5 bases). The germline V and J ends were trimmed by 6 bases and 3 bases, with 14 bases remaining between them. This CDR3 comprises 14 residues. Germline lookup yields CDR1 MGHRA and CDR2 YSYEKL. The CDR3 loop reads CASRSPGTYYGYTF. The CDR3, as DNA: TGCGCCAGCAGGTCACCCGGGACCTACTATGGCTACACCTTC.

The V and J genes are TRBV18 and TRBJ2-7; D ambiguous. V was cut by 5 bases and J by 6 bases, with 8 bases left in between. Looked up from germline, CDR1 is KGHSH and CDR2 is LQKENI. CDR3 length: 11 amino acids. CDR3 nucleotide sequence: TGTGCCAGCTCATCTGGAGCCGAGCAGTACGTC. Protein: CASSSGAEQYV.

This chain links TRBV7-9 with TRBJ2-1, with TRBD1 matching over 8 bases. This CDR3 contains 15 residues. V shed 5 bases and J 2 bases; nucleotides not matched to a gene: 5. Germline V gene sequence: CDR1 SEHNR, CDR2 FQNEAQ (reference sequence). The CDR3 reads CASSPYRGAYNEQFF. The CDR3 coding sequence is TGTGCCAGCAGCCCATACAGGGGGGCCTACAATGAGCAGTTCTTC.